This T cell receptor (beta chain) comes out of a study of post-analysis software for immune sequencing data. About the study: Relapsing-remitting, secondary progressive and progressive-relapsing forms made up the multiple sclerosis disease courses.

Comments on this clonotype: The antigen remains undetermined.

Unique molecular identifiers tagged the TCR beta cDNA libraries. T cells numbering roughly 1 to 10 million yielded cDNA molecules that totaled roughly 500,000. MiXCR was run by TCRdb on the PCR reads, yielding one entry per CDR3 protein. The repertoire has under 650,000 distinct CDR3 sequences, roughly 46% of them found once; the top ten carry 1.7%. Study-level points and caveats: Relative to controls, patients with multiple sclerosis showed significantly lower normalized Chao1 diversity. Strong co-clustering by F measure linked samples that shared a preparation batch. There were five or six TRBV segments more frequent in patients than controls, and TRBV5-6, TRBV5-1 and TRBV20-1 were among them.

Looked up from germline, CDR1 is SGDLS and CDR2 is YYNGEE. This CDR3 has 16 residues. Trimming left V 0 bases short and J 0 bases short, with 13 bases between. This rearrangement joins TRBV9 to TRBJ2-7, with D perhaps matching TRBD1 or TRBD2 (5 bases each). This TCR was sampled from a girl between 10 and 17 years old with multiple sclerosis. Sequenced input: blood. The CDR3 DNA reads as TGTGCCAGCAGCGTAGGAGGGGTCAGGAGCTCCTACGAGCAGTACTTC. Its protein is CASSVGGVRSSYEQYF. Full variable domain (outside the CDR3, taken from reference TRBV9 and TRBJ2-7): DSGVTQTPKHLITATGQRVTLRCSPRSGDLSVYWYQQSLDQGLQFLIQYYNGEERAKGNILERFSAQQFPDLHSELNLSSLELGDSALYFCASSVGGVRSSYEQYFGPGTRLTVT.